This T cell receptor beta chain was documented in a study of cytomegalovirus exposure and HLA in healthy donors. Study background: According to later analysis, the same platform produced the roughly 110 validation and 666 first-cohort repertoires.

This CDR3 is 13 amino acids long. Germline CDR1 and CDR2: LNHDA and SQIVND (reference sequence). The V end was cut by 3 bases, the J end by 6 bases, with 11 bases between. Data came from immunoSEQ multiplex PCR; TCRdb stores just in-frame clones and leaves some out. Of under 150,000 clones listed, around 90% were seen once; the top ten hold around 8%. Separate from the roughly 700-subject first cohort was the approximately 120-subject validation cohort, to which the donors belonged. Study results and caveats: Later, an analysis found that TCR clusters from the first cohort tended to co-occur in the 90 to 150 validation repertoires.

Of note for this clone: The antigen is not known.

This receptor was obtained from a woman aged 18 to 35 in good health and CMV-seropositive. The sequencing sample was made of PBMCs. The rearrangement joins TRBV19 to TRBJ1-1; maybe TRBD1 (6 bases). DNA of the CDR3: TGTGCCAGTAGTATCACAGGGATCCCTGAAGCTTTCTTT. It encodes CASSITGIPEAFF.